This T cell receptor beta chain was documented in a study of T cells after somatic rescue of genetic block (dated by TCRdb to 2018 to 2020). In terms of the full investigation: The study assessed how robust, over the long term, a T-cell system was when the system had developed through somatic rescue of a genetic block in T-cell development.

As regards this clone: The antigen this receptor binds is unknown. Per-nucleotide qualities are absent, and no much larger clonotype sits a single base away.

Libraries came from the immunoSEQ multiplex PCR assay. Here the immuneACCESS table is served through TCRdb, limited to in-frame sequences with V and J called. Missing clones are a known gap in these copies; in checked studies unresolved V genes cover under half, and the rest lacks a known reason. Present in this sample are 60,000 to 90,000 clones, approximately 90% of which were seen just once. Clones ranked in the top ten supply around 2.8% of the sample. V is trimmed back by 9 bases and J by 3 bases, and the junction contains 5 bases that no gene match accounts for. Measured from the cysteine to the phenylalanine, the CDR3 is 13 residues long. The read is trimmed to its CDR3 DNA, 39 bases read in frame from base 1. From the germline V gene (reference sequence), CDR1 is SGHNT and CDR2 is YYREEE.

The sequence was collected from a man aged 30 to 45. Sequenced: peripheral blood mononuclear cells (PBMCs). The chain is encoded by TRBV5-4 joined to TRBJ2-1, with 8 central nucleotides matching TRBD2. For the CDR3, the sequence is CAITGTSYNEQFF. The DNA sequence is as follows: TGTGCCATTACCGGGACTAGCTACAATGAGCAGTTCTTC.